This T cell receptor (beta chain) was captured by sequencing in a study of graft-versus-host responses after intestinal transplantation. On the study more broadly: Transplants were multivisceral, liver-intestinal, or isolated intestinal.

The germline CDR1 and CDR2 sequences are SGHTA and FQGNSA. Between the trimmed V and J ends, which lost 1 base and 7 bases, there was a span of 11 bases. The CDR3 extends over 14 amino acids. Broader study findings: The highest levels of circulating GvH clones went along with early declines in HvG clones after transplant. Recipient marrow contained GvH clones, some of which appeared first in ileum or blood. In patients with graft-donor T cell macrochimerism, allograft graft-versus-host to host-versus-graft clonal ratios were high.

For this clone: Antigen unknown.

Clones were sequenced by immunoSEQ multiplex PCR, and TCRdb holds only the in-frame ones, with some missing. Here the sample spans approximately 49,000 clones, around 92% being singletons. The chain joins TRBV7-2 to TRBJ2-1; weak D call: TRBD2 (6 bases). The sequence came from a human donor who was the organ donor for an intestinal transplant. The sequences come from unstimulated CD4+ T cells sorted from spleen or lymph node cells, collected before transplant. The CDR3 DNA reads TGTGCCAGCAGCTTAGTGGCGGGGAAAAATGAGCAGTTCTTC. As protein: CASSLVAGKNEQFF.